The 17 T cell receptor beta chains below come from one sample, sequenced in a study of blood T cells in healthy people across ages. A second 7 to 11 cycle PCR used barcoded and J-beta primers. TCRdb itself ran the 5' RACE reads through MiXCR, one entry per CDR3 protein. The sample lists 800,000 to 950,000 distinct CDR3 sequences, almost 30% occurring once. The data were also submitted as part of a second study, on T cells of mothers and their children.

The material sequenced was blood. The receptors originated from a woman aged 35 to 49 in good health.

V is TRBV7-6 and J is TRBJ1-4, with D possibly matching TRBD1 (5 bases). Germline CDR1 reads SGHVS; CDR2 reads FNYEAQ. This CDR3 has 13 amino acids. V lost 2 bases to trimming and J lost 7 bases, with 8 bases between them. CDR3 sequence: CASSLSGGEKLFF. The CDR3 coding sequence is TGTGCCAGCAGCTTATCCGGGGGTGAAAAACTGTTTTTT.

This clonotype was detected many times. The rearrangement uses TRBV7-9 and TRBJ2-5; the D is unclear. V lost 4 bases and J lost 5, with 11 bases in between. The CDR3 has 13 amino acids. CDR1 is SEHNR and CDR2 is FQNEAQ in the germline V gene (reference sequence). The CDR3 region is CASSSRTPETQYF. In nucleotides, the CDR3 is TGTGCCAGCAGCTCAAGGACCCCTGAGACCCAGTACTTC.

As for this clonotype: A read error may be the cause here, since a much bigger clone is one base away. CDR3 bases: TGTGCCAGCAGCCCCCGGGACAGCCTTTACAGTGAGCAGTTCTTC. Translation gives CASSPRDSLYSEQFF. The rearrangement joins TRBV9 to TRBJ2-1, with 7 bases lining up with TRBD1. Germline-derived CDR1 and CDR2 are SGDLS and YYNGEE. The CDR3 loop spans 15 amino acids.

This clonotype was seen many times. V usage is TRBV6-6 and J usage is TRBJ2-7; possibly TRBD2 for D (6 bases). Deletions cut 8 bases from V and 0 bases from J, with 20 bases between. Germline CDR1 and CDR2: MNHNY and SVGAGI (reference sequence). This CDR3 spans 16 amino acids. CDR3 bases: TGTGCCAGCTGTTGGGCCTTTGGGGGGACCTCCTACGAGCAGTACTTC. This codes for CASCWAFGGTSYEQYF.

CDR3 sequence (DNA): TGTGCCAGCAGCCGACAGACAGGGAATGGCTACACCTTC. Protein sequence: CASSRQTGNGYTF. V gene TRBV9 combines with J gene TRBJ1-2; 7 nucleotides line up with TRBD1. Per germline, CDR1 SGDLS and CDR2 YYNGEE. The CDR3 has 13 residues. V was pared by 4 bases and J by 6 bases, with 6 bases of the junction left unmatched.

This clonotype was observed at least ten times. V and J are TRBV29-1 and TRBJ2-7; D might be TRBD1 or TRBD2, each matching 6 bases. Germline CDR1 is SQVTM and CDR2 is ANQGSEA. The V and J ends lost 4 bases and 7 bases respectively, with 11 bases between them. The CDR3 totals 11 residues. DNA for the CDR3: TGCAGCGTTGGGGGGGCTGGGGAGCAGTACTTC. It yields the protein CSVGGAGEQYF.

The J gene is TRBJ1-2, the V gene TRBV9; D is unclear. The ends were cut back, 0 bases at V and 3 bases at J, with 6 bases in the middle. CDR1 SGDLS and CDR2 YYNGEE come from the germline V gene. The CDR3 runs to 13 residues. The CDR3 DNA sequence: TGTGCCAGCAGCGTAGCCGACCACTATGGCTACACCTTC. Translation gives CASSVADHYGYTF. Combining the CDR3 with reference TRBV9 and TRBJ1-2 gives the whole variable domain DSGVTQTPKHLITATGQRVTLRCSPRSGDLSVYWYQQSLDQGLQFLIQYYNGEERAKGNILERFSAQQFPDLHSELNLSSLELGDSALYFCASSVADHYGYTFGSGTRLTVV.

The genes are TRBV5-1 and TRBJ2-5, with TRBD2 as a possible D gene (6 bases). Germline V CDR1 and CDR2: SGHRS, YFSETQ. Trimming left V 0 bases short and J 5 bases short, with 11 bases between. This CDR3 region has 14 residues. The CDR3 spells CASSLGSRGETQYF. The CDR3 DNA follows: TGCGCCAGCAGCTTGGGGTCCCGGGGGGAGACCCAGTACTTC.

This clonotype was seen more than once but under ten times. The rearrangement uses TRBV30 and TRBJ2-3; TRBD1 is a possible D gene (6 bases). V lost 3 bases to trimming and J lost 1 base, with 14 bases between them. Germline CDR1 and CDR2: GTSNPN and SVGIG (reference sequence). The CDR3 is 15 residues long. The CDR3 DNA reads as TGTGCCTGGAGAGAGGACCGACAGGGCACAGATACGCAGTATTTT. Amino acids: CAWREDRQGTDTQYF. Using reference TRBV30 and TRBJ2-3 for the parts outside the CDR3, the full variable domain is SQTIHQWPATLVQPVGSPLSLECTVEGTSNPNLYWYRQAAGRGLQLLFYSVGIGQISSEVPQNLSASRPQDRQFILSSKKLLLSDSGFYLCAWREDRQGTDTQYFGPGTRLTVL.

This clonotype occurred a few times. The V gene is TRBV18, the J gene TRBJ2-3; 12 positions agree with TRBD2. CDR1 KGHSH and CDR2 LQKENI come from the germline V gene. V gave up 2 bases and J gave up 3 bases; unmatched junction bases: 3. CDR3 length: 16 residues. CDR3 bases: TGTGCCAGCTCACCAACGACTAGCGGGGGAACAGATACGCAGTATTTT. Amino acids: CASSPTTSGGTDTQYF.

This clonotype has a handful of counts. This chain uses TRBV7-9 with TRBJ1-6; D unclear. This CDR3 region has 14 residues. Germline CDR1 and CDR2: SEHNR and FQNEAQ (reference sequence). Trimming cost V 5 bases and J 7 bases, with 12 bases left between them. The chain's CDR3 is CASSPAQTNSPLHF. In DNA form, the CDR3 reads TGTGCCAGCAGCCCCGCCCAGACCAATTCACCCCTCCACTTT.

This clonotype was seen only a few times. CDR3 region: CASSLQGTRGNEQFF. CDR3 coding DNA: TGTGCCAGCAGTCTCCAGGGGACCCGCGGGAATGAGCAGTTCTTC. The chain recombines TRBV28 with TRBJ2-1, with D maybe TRBD1 (6 bases). This CDR3 region has 15 residues. The germline CDR1 and CDR2 sequences are MDHEN and SYDVKM. The V end was cut by 5 bases, the J end by 7 bases, with 18 bases between. The complete variable domain, with remaining parts taken from reference TRBV28 and TRBJ2-1, reads DVKVTQSSRYLVKRTGEKVFLECVQDMDHENMFWYRQDPGLGLRLIYFSYDVKMKEKGDIPEGYSVSREKKERFSLILESASTNQTSMYLCASSLQGTRGNEQFFGPGTRLTVL.

This clonotype occurred many times. The chain employs TRBV20-1 and TRBJ2-7; D call uncertain. The CDR3 consists of 14 residues. Trimming cost V 3 bases and J 1 base, with 13 bases left between them. Germline CDR1 is DFQATT and CDR2 is SNEGSKA (reference sequence). The CDR3 nucleotides read TGCAGTGCTAGGGACCCAAAAGGTTCCTACGAGCAGTACTTC. Protein: CSARDPKGSYEQYF.

The J gene is TRBJ2-1, the V gene TRBV28, with 10 bases identical to TRBD1. The closer fit of TRBJ2-7 to the DNA end suggests the J call may be wrong. Germline-derived CDR1 and CDR2 are MDHEN and SYDVKM. The CDR3 is made up of 17 amino acids. The CDR3 protein is CASSLGLWGQGTHEQYF. CDR3 coding DNA: TGTGCCAGCAGTTTGGGTTTGTGGGGACAGGGGACCCACGAGCAGTACTTC.

This sequence joins TRBV20-1 and TRBJ1-6; D may be TRBD1 (5 bases). Trimming took 5 bases from V and 3 from J, leaving 14 bases between them. This CDR3 is 15 amino acids long. CDR1 and CDR2 from the germline V gene are DFQATT and SNEGSKA (reference sequence). The CDR3 bases are TGCAGTGCTGGACCTTCGCAGGGCTATAATTCACCCCTCCACTTT. This codes for CSAGPSQGYNSPLHF.

This clonotype was picked up many times. The chain recombines TRBV7-2 with TRBJ2-3; no clear D. Trimming pared 1 base from V and 5 bases from J, leaving 7 bases between. The CDR3 covers 13 residues. CDR1 SGHTA and CDR2 FQGNSA come from the germline V gene. CDR3: CASSLEFGDTQYF. CDR3 nucleotide sequence: TGTGCCAGCAGCTTAGAATTTGGAGATACGCAGTATTTT.

This clonotype was observed at least ten times. V gene TRBV9 combines with J gene TRBJ2-3; D is unclear. The germline gives CDR1 SGDLS, CDR2 YYNGEE. V was shortened by 0 bases and J by 6 bases, with 5 bases between the two germline ends. The CDR3 is 12 residues long. Written as DNA, the CDR3 is TGTGCCAGCAGCGTAGTCGGGGATACGCAGTATTTT. Encoded protein: CASSVVGDTQYF.